What follows are 8 T cell receptor beta chains derived from one specimen sequenced in a study of cytomegalovirus exposure and HLA in healthy donors. PCR involved 60 Vbeta and 13 Jbeta primers. Clones were read by immunoSEQ multiplex PCR, and TCRdb kept only the in-frame ones, dropping some. Among nearly 100,000 clones listed, around 69% were seen once. The sequencing sample was made of PBMCs. The receptor source for this set is a woman aged 60-70 years in good health and CMV-seropositive.

A few counts support this clone. The J gene is TRBJ2-7, the V gene TRBV7-2; D gene unclear. The CDR3 is made up of 13 amino acids. Germline V gives CDR1 SGHTA, CDR2 FQGNSA. V gave up 4 bases and J gave up 2 bases, with 9 bases separating them. The CDR3 coding sequence is TGTGCCAGCAGCTCCATTTGGCCCTACGAGCAGTACTTC. Encoded protein: CASSSIWPYEQYF. The complete variable domain, with remaining parts taken from reference TRBV7-2 and TRBJ2-7, reads GAGVSQSPSNKVTEKGKDVELRCDPISGHTALYWYRQSLGQGLEFLIYFQGNSAPDKSGLPSDRFSAERTGGSVSTLTIQRTQQEDSAVYLCASSSIWPYEQYFGPGTRLTVT.

The chain uses TRBV5-1 and TRBJ2-7, with TRBD1 as a possible D gene (6 bases). Looked up from germline, CDR1 is SGHRS and CDR2 is YFSETQ. The CDR3 consists of 13 residues. V lost 1 base to trimming and J lost 2 bases, with 7 bases between them. In nucleotides, the CDR3 is TGCGCCAGCAGCTTGTGGGGGCCCTACGAGCAGTACTTC. This encodes CASSLWGPYEQYF.

J is TRBJ2-2 and V is TRBV11-1; 10 positions agree with TRBD1. This CDR3 spans 16 amino acids. The V gene end was trimmed by 7 bases and the J gene end by 1 base; junction bases not matched to a gene: 6. Germline V gene sequence: CDR1 SGHAT, CDR2 FQDESV (reference sequence). The CDR3 sequence: CASTLWTGGNTGELFF. CDR3 DNA: TGTGCCAGCACCCTATGGACAGGGGGGAACACCGGGGAGCTGTTTTTT. Full variable domain (outside the CDR3, taken from reference TRBV11-1 and TRBJ2-2): EAEVAQSPRYKITEKSQAVAFWCDPISGHATLYWYRQILGQGPELLVQFQDESVVDDSQLPKDRFSAERLKGVDSTLKIQPAELGDSAMYLCASTLWTGGNTGELFFGEGSRLTVL.

The rearrangement joins TRBV5-4 to TRBJ2-1; 9 bases line up with TRBD2. V dropped 4 bases and J dropped 7; count of bases not matched to a gene: 12. Germline-derived CDR1 and CDR2 are SGHNT and YYREEE (reference sequence). CDR3 length equals 16 residues. The CDR3 DNA is TGTGCCAGCAGCCCCAGACTAGCGGAGGACCGGAATGAGCAGTTCTTC. Translating it yields CASSPRLAEDRNEQFF.

V and J are TRBV2 and TRBJ1-2, with D perhaps matching TRBD1 (5 bases). The CDR3 contains 18 residues. The germline V and J ends were trimmed by 4 bases and 0 bases, with 21 bases remaining between them. Germline values: CDR1 SNHLY, CDR2 FYNNEI. The CDR3 nucleotides are TGTGCCAGCAGTGCCGGCGGGACTGGGCGAGCCGCTAACTATGGCTACACCTTC. It translates to CASSAGGTGRAANYGYTF.

The gene calls are TRBV11-2 and TRBJ2-7, with a possible D match to TRBD1 (6 bases). From germline, CDR1 is SGHAT and CDR2 FQNNGV. The CDR3 runs to 16 residues. Between the trimmed V and J ends, which lost 3 bases and 6 bases, there was a span of 21 bases. CDR3 protein: CASSFFQAGVSGEQYF. CDR3 nucleotides: TGTGCCAGCAGCTTTTTCCAGGCAGGGGTTTCCGGCGAGCAGTACTTC.

The rearrangement joins TRBV27 to TRBJ1-5; 8 nucleotides line up with TRBD1. The CDR3 totals 14 residues. V was pared by 4 bases and J by 7 bases, with 6 bases of the junction left unmatched. Looked up from germline, CDR1 is MNHEY and CDR2 is SMNVEV (reference sequence). The CDR3 loop reads CASSYGQGRQPQHF. The CDR3 DNA is TGTGCCAGCAGTTATGGACAGGGAAGACAGCCCCAGCATTTT.

This chain joins TRBV28 and TRBJ2-7, with D perhaps TRBD2 (7 bases). The CDR3 totals 15 residues. Germline values: CDR1 MDHEN, CDR2 SYDVKM. V was shortened by 8 bases and J by 3 bases, with 20 bases between the two germline ends. CDR3 in DNA: TGTGCCAGCGAGGGGGGGGCCCGAATTTTCTACGAGCAGTACTTC. Amino acid sequence: CASEGGARIFYEQYF.